The clone carrying this TCR beta chain has a single count. Its antigen is not known. It was focal radiation plus CTLA-4 blockade with ipilimumab that patients with chemo-refractory metastatic non-small-cell lung cancer received. The record originates from a study of radiotherapy plus CTLA-4 blockade in lung cancer. Whole-study context: Objective responses were recorded in roughly 20% of patients, with disease control recorded in roughly 31%. Broader study findings: TCR clones of tumor origin grew in blood after radiotherapy plus ipilimumab. Early blood T cell clone changes and increased post-radiation serum interferon-beta were reportedly the strongest response predictors.

Clones were sequenced by immunoSEQ multiplex PCR, and TCRdb holds only the in-frame ones, with some missing. Of approximately 85,000 clones in the sample, approximately 83% are singletons; the top ten hold approximately 2%. V lost 5 bases and J 10 bases, leaving 11 bases between the germline ends. Per the germline V gene, CDR1 is MNHNY and CDR2 is SVGAGI (reference sequence). CDR3 size: 11 residues. Sequences were derived from peripheral blood, sampled from a patient treated with radiotherapy plus ipilimumab. This sequence was found in a human donor with non-small cell lung cancer who had a partial response to radiotherapy plus ipilimumab. This chain joins TRBV6-6 and TRBJ1-1; D gene ambiguous. CDR3 loop: CASSELGRAFF. CDR3 bases: TGTGCCAGCAGTGAACTCGGTCGAGCTTTCTTT.